This T cell receptor (beta chain) was captured by sequencing in a study of blood T cell repertoires in COVID-19. Study-level background: COVID-19 samples from acute and convalescent phases originated in the United States, Italy and Spain. The analysed material was cDNA or gDNA that came from T cells, B-cell-depleted T cells, or PBMCs.

In the original processing: Reference gene primer amplification yielded estimated nucleated cell counts. The table came from immunoSEQ multiplex PCR; TCRdb's copy has only in-frame clones and leaves some out. That table gives V, J and clone size, and the DNA gave D and trimming. Here the sample spans about 130,000 clones, approximately 88% being singletons. Per germline, CDR1 SEHNR and CDR2 FQNEAQ (reference sequence). The CDR3 extends over 19 amino acids. The V segment lost 5 bases and the J segment 7 bases; nucleotides outside the gene matches: 21. Material: peripheral blood. The chain joins TRBV7-9 to TRBJ2-7; 12 bases are a match to TRBD2. The receptor's source is an older man with active COVID-19. The CDR3 bases are TGTGCCAGCAGCCCGGCCCCGACTAGCGGGAGCGGTCTACGAGTAGAGCAGTACTTC. Amino acid sequence: CASSPAPTSGSGLRVEQYF. Drawing the rest from reference TRBV7-9 and TRBJ2-7, the complete variable domain is DTGVSQNPRHKITKRGQNVTFRCDPISEHNRLYWYRQTLGQGPEFLTYFQNEAQLEKSRLLSDRFSAERPKGSFSTLEIQRTEQGDSAMYLCASSPAPTSGSGLRVEQYFGPGTRLTVT.